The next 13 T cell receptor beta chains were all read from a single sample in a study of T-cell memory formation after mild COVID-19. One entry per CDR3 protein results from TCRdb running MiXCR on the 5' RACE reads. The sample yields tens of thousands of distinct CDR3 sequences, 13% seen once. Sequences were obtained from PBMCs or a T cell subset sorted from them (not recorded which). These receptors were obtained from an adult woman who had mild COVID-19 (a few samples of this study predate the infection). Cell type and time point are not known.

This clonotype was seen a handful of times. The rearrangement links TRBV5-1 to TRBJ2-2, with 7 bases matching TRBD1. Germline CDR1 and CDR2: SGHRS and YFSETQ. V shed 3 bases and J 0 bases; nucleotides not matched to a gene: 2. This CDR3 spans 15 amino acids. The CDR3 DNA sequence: TGCGCCAGCAGCTCGGACAGGTCGAACACCGGGGAGCTGTTTTTT. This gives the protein CASSSDRSNTGELFF.

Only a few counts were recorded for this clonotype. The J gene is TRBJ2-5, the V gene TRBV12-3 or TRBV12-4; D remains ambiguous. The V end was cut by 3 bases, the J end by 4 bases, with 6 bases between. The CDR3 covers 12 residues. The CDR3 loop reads CASSLSGETQYF. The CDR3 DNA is TGTGCCAGCAGTTTGTCCGGAGAGACCCAGTACTTC.

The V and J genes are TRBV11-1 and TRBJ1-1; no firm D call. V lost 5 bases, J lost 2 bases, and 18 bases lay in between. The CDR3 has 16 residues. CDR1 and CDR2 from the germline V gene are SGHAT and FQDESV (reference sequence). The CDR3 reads CASSPRTGRGNTEAFF. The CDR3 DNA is TGTGCCAGCAGCCCACGGACGGGGAGAGGAAACACTGAAGCTTTCTTT.

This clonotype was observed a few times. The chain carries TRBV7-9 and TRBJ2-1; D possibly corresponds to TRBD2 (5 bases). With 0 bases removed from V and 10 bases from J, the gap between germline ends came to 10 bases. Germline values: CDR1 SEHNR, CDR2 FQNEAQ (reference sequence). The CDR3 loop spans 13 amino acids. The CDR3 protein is CASSLALREEQFF. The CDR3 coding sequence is TGTGCCAGCAGCTTAGCACTAAGGGAGGAGCAGTTCTTC. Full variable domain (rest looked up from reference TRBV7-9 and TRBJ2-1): DTGVSQNPRHKITKRGQNVTFRCDPISEHNRLYWYRQTLGQGPEFLTYFQNEAQLEKSRLLSDRFSAERPKGSFSTLEIQRTEQGDSAMYLCASSLALREEQFFGPGTRLTVL.

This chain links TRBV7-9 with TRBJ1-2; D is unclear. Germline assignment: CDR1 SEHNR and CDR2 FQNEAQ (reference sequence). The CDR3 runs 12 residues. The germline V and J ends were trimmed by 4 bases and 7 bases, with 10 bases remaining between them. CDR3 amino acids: CASSSWGRGYTF. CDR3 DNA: TGTGCCAGCAGCTCCTGGGGTCGTGGCTACACCTTC.

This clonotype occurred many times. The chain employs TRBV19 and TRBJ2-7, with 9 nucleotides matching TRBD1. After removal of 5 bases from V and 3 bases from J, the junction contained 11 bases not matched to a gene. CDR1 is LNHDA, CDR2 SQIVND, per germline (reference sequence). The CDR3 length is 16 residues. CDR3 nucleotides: TGTGCCAGTAGTCCCTACCCCGGGACAGGGTTCTACGAGCAGTACTTC. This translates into CASSPYPGTGFYEQYF.

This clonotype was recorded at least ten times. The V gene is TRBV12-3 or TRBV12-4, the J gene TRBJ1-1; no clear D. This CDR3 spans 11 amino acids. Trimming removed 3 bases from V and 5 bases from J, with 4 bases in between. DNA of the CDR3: TGTGCCAGCAGTTTTTCTACTGAAGCTTTCTTT. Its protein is CASSFSTEAFF.

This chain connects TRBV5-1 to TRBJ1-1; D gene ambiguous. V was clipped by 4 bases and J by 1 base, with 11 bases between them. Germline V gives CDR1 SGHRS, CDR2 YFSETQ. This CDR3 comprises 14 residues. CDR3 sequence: CASSRAGGNTEAFF. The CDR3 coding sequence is TGCGCCAGCAGCCGGGCCGGAGGGAACACTGAAGCTTTCTTT. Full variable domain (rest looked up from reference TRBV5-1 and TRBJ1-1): KAGVTQTPRYLIKTRGQQVTLSCSPISGHRSVSWYQQTPGQGLQFLFEYFSETQRNKGNFPGRFSGRQFSNSRSEMNVSTLELGDSALYLCASSRAGGNTEAFFGQGTRLTVV.

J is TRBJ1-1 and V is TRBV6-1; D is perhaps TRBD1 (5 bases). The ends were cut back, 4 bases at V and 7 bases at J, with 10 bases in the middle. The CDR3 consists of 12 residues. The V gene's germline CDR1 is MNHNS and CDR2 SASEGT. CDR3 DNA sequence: TGTGCCAGCAGTGGAGGGGCTGGTGAAGCTTTCTTT. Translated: CASSGGAGEAFF.

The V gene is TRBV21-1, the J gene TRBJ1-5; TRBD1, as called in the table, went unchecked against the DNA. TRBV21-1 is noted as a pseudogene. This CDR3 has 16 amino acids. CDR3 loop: CASSTPTRGGNQPQHF. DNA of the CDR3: TGTGCCAGCTCTACCCCTACAAGGGGGGGTAATCAGCCCCAGCATTTT.

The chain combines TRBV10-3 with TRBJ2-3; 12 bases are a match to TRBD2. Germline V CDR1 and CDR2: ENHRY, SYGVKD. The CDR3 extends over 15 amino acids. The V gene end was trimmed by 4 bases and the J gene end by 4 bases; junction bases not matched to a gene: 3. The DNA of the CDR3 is TGTGCCATCAGTGGACTAGCGGGAGTATCAGATACGCAGTATTTT. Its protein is CAISGLAGVSDTQYF.

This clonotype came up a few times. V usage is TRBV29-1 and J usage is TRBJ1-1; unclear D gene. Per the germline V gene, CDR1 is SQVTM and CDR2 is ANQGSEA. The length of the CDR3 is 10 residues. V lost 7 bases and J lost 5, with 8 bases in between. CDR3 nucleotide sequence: TGCAGCGGGTGGGAGACTGAAGCTTTCTTT. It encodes CSGWETEAFF.

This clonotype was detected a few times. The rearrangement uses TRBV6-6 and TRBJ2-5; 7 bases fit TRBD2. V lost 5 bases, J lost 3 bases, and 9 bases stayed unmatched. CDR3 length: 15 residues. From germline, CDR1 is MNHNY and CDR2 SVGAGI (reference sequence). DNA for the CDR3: TGTGCCAGCAGTGATCCGGGACTAAGAAAAGAGACCCAGTACTTC. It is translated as CASSDPGLRKETQYF.